This is a list of T cell receptor beta chains from one sample in a study of blood T cell repertoires in COVID-19. Here immunoSEQ multiplex PCR was the method, and the copy in TCRdb shows in-frame clones only, minus some. The sample lists 150,000 to 200,000 clones, roughly 87% occurring once. The specimen was peripheral blood. These receptors all stem from a human donor in a cohort sampled during active COVID-19. The CDR3 runs from the conserved cysteine through the conserved F or W.

J | V | CDR3
TRBJ1-1 | TRBV19 | CASRSRGQTEAFF
TRBJ2-7 | TRBV5-1 | CASSSGLAGGGIHEQYF
TRBJ1-3 | TRBV7-9 | CASSYGTGYSGNTIYF
TRBJ1-2 | TRBV4-1 | CASSQEVGRYGYTF
TRBJ1-5 | TRBV28 | CASQISNQPQHF
TRBJ2-7 | TRBV7-2 | CASSPTSGREQYF
TRBJ2-6 | TRBV6-5 | CASTPSFTGANVLTF
TRBJ2-7 | TRBV5-1 | CARSLHAGEVGEQYF
TRBJ1-1 | TRBV10-3 | CAIRVDRGNTEAFF
TRBJ2-7 | TRBV5-6 | CASSFNDREKQYF
TRBJ2-5 | TRBV6-5 | CASSYERWDSQETQYF
TRBJ2-7 | TRBV4-2 | CASSHDLAANYEQYF
TRBJ2-7 | TRBV9 | CASNEAGSSYEQYF
TRBJ1-1 | TRBV7-2 | CASSSRTGTNTEAFF
TRBJ1-2 | TRBV2 | CASRDRQGSYTF
TRBJ1-2 | TRBV6-5 | CASSYKGASGYTF
TRBJ1-5 | TRBV19 | CASSIVGQNSNQPQHF
TRBJ1-6 | TRBV19 | CASSIAGNSPLHF
TRBJ1-5 | TRBV5-6 | CASSFGSGWQPQHF
TRBJ2-1 | TRBV5-1 | CASSSSGGAPYNEQFF
TRBJ1-4 | TRBV3-1/TRBV3-2 | CASSRMGASNEKLFF
TRBJ2-2 | TRBV30 | CAWTGNTGELFF
TRBJ2-7 | TRBV7-6 | CASSLESAGASYEQYF
TRBJ1-4 | TRBV7-9 | CAIPGQQYEKLFF
TRBJ1-2 | TRBV10-3 | CAIKGQVYGYTF
TRBJ1-1 | TRBV7-9 | CASRPQGTEAFF
TRBJ1-2 | TRBV28 | CASSNRGDNGYTF
TRBJ2-5 | TRBV3-1/TRBV3-2 | CASSQDLAGGPETQYF
TRBJ2-7 | TRBV7-3 | CASSFGTGVSREQYF
TRBJ2-5 | TRBV5-4 | CASRDQDSEETQYF
TRBJ2-7 | TRBV6-2/TRBV6-3 | CASSPKHSGTREQYF
TRBJ1-2 | TRBV29-1 | CSVEEVGYGYTF
TRBJ2-7 | TRBV28 | CASRTPGQAYEQYF
TRBJ2-7 | TRBV28 | CASSIRTDLPPYF
TRBJ1-5 | TRBV6-2/TRBV6-3 | CASSSGDRGPPIPQHF
TRBJ2-7 | TRBV6-5 | CASSPSGAVYEQYF
TRBJ2-5 | TRBV14 | CASSHRAGGVETQYF
TRBJ2-7 | TRBV4-3 | CASSPGTGAYEQYF
TRBJ1-1 | TRBV28 | CASSLWGQGGVEGNTEAFF
TRBJ1-1 | TRBV28 | CAVKSYTEAFF
TRBJ1-3 | TRBV14 | CASSQRQSDSGNTIYF
TRBJ2-6 | TRBV18 | CASSPSFGMDAGANVLTF
TRBJ1-3 | TRBV19 | CASSFGTGTSGNTIYF
TRBJ1-2 | TRBV6-4 | CASSPGRGYGYTF
TRBJ2-1 | TRBV2 | CASSVMNEQFF
TRBJ2-7 | TRBV25-1 | CASSARQASGGLQYF
TRBJ2-7 | TRBV6-5 | CASNEVSGGTPQYF
TRBJ2-3 | TRBV6-2/TRBV6-3 | CASSHGTSGRAGEADTQYF
TRBJ1-6 | TRBV28 | CASSLFRGEDSPLHF
TRBJ2-7 | TRBV19 | CASSTTGTGGSEQYF
TRBJ2-7 | TRBV11-2 | CASSLGPNYEQYF
TRBJ1-6 | TRBV5-6 | CASSSATGAYNSPLHF
TRBJ1-2 | TRBV11-2 | CASSYDRDGGYTF
TRBJ2-3 | TRBV6-6 | CASSLRGPADTQYF